This T cell receptor (beta chain) was identified during a study of PD-1 blockade in classical Hodgkin lymphoma. Study conclusions and caveats: Complete responders possessed baseline diversity comparable to newly diagnosed patients.

Time point here: cycle 4 day 1 (C4D1), after 6 weeks of nivolumab. Every single patient, without exception, relapsed after autologous stem cell transplantation, and brentuximab vedotin exposure varied. Purification of CD4+ T cells from thawed PBMCs was performed via magnetic negative selection. A word on this clone: Its antigen is not identified.

Profiled with immunoSEQ multiplex PCR; TCRdb holds only in-frame clones, not every one. Among 10,000 to 15,000 clones listed, around nine tenths were seen once. The CDR3 has 15 residues. V was trimmed by 2 bases and J by 8 bases, leaving 16 bases between them. Germline V gene sequence: CDR1 SGHKS, CDR2 YYEKEE (reference sequence). Sequencing was performed on CD4+ T cells from blood, taken before the fourth cycle of nivolumab. The V call is TRBV5-5, the J call TRBJ1-4; perhaps TRBD1 as D (5 bases). The TCR sequence derives from a human donor with classical Hodgkin lymphoma. The CDR3 sequence: CASSFRVSGGEKLFF. CDR3 DNA sequence: TGTGCCAGCAGCTTTCGAGTGTCCGGGGGGGAAAAACTGTTTTTT.